This entry is about one T cell receptor beta chain. Antigen unknown. These data are taken from a study of graft-versus-host responses after intestinal transplantation. Method: immunoSEQ multiplex PCR; TCRdb's copy keeps in-frame clones and lacks some. Of 81,000 or so clones in the sample, over 85% are singletons; the top ten hold approximately 1%. The V gene lost 6 bases and the J gene lost 4 bases, with 18 bases spanning the gap. Per the germline V gene, CDR1 is WSHSY and CDR2 is SAAADI. This CDR3 spans 15 amino acids. J is TRBJ1-2 and V is TRBV10-2; D is perhaps TRBD1 (6 bases). The source material was unstimulated CD8+ T cells sorted from spleen or lymph node cells, sampled before transplant. The clonotype comes from a human donor who was the organ donor for an intestinal transplant. CDR3 sequence: CASRRTGFKGYGYTF. CDR3 DNA: TGCGCCAGCAGACGAACAGGGTTCAAAGGCTATGGCTACACCTTC.